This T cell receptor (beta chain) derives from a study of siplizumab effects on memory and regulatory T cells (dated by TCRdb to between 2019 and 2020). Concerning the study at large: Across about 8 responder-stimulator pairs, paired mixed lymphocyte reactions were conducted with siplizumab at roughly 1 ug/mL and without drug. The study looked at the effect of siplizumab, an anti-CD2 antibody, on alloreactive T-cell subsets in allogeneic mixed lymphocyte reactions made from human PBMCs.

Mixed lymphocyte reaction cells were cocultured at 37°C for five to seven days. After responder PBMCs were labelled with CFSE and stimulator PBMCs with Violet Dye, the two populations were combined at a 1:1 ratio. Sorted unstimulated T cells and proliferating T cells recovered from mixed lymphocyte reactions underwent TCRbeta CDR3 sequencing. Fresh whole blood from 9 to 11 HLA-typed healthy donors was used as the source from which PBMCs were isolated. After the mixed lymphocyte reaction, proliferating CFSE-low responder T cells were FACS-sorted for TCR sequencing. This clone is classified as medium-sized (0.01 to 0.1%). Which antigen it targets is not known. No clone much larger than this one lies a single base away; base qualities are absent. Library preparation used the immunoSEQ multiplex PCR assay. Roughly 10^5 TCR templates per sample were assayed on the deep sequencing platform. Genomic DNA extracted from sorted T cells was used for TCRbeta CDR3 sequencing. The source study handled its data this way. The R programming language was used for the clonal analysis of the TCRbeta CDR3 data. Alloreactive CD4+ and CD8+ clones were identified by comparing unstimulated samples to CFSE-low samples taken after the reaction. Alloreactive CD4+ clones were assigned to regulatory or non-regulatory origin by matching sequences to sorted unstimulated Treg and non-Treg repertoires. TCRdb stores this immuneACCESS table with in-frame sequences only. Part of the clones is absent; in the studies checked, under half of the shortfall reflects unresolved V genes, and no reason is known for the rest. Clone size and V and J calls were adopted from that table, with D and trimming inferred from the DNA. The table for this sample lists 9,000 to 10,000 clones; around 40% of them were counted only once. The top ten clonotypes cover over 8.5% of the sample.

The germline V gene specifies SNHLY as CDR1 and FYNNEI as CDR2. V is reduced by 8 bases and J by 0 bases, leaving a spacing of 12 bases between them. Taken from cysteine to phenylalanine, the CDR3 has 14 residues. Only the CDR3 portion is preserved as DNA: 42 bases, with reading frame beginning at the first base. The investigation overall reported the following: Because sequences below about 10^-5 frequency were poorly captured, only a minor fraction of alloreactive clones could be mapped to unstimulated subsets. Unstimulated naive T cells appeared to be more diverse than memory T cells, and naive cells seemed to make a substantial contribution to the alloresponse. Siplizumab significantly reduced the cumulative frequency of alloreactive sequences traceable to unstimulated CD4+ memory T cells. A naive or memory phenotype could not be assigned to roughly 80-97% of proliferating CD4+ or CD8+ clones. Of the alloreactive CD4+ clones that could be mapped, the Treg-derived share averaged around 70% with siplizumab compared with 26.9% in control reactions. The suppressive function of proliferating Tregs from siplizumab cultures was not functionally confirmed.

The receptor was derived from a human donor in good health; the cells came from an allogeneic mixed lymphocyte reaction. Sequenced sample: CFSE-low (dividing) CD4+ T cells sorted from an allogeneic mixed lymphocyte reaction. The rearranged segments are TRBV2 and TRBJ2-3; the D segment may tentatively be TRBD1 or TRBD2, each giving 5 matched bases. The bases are TGTGCCAGCCGGGGCATCTCTAGCACAGATACGCAGTATTTT. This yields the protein CASRGISSTDTQYF.